The next 29 T cell receptor beta chains were all read from a single sample in a study of CD8 T cell repertoires and HIV-1 epitope variants. Produced via immunoSEQ multiplex PCR; TCRdb's table is partial and in-frame only. The data show 4,000 to 6,000 clones, with roughly 67% seen just once and about 40% held by the top ten. Their antigens remain unidentified. The sequenced sample was cultured CD8+ T cells derived from PBMCs. Source of these receptors: a male donor with HIV.

This clone was found a few times. CDR3 DNA sequence: TGTGCCAGCAGCTTAGGACCACTAGGGACTAGCGGGGAATCTAGCACAGATACGCAGTATTTT. This gives the protein CASSLGPLGTSGESSTDTQYF. The chain recombines TRBV13 with TRBJ2-3; 13 bases match TRBD2. This CDR3 has 21 residues. Germline V lookup: CDR1 PRHDT, CDR2 FYEKMQ (reference sequence). J was trimmed by 0 bases and V by 0 bases; bases with no gene match: 12. Looking up the rest from reference TRBV13 and TRBJ2-3 gives the full variable domain: AAGVIQSPRHLIKEKRETATLKCYPIPRHDTVYWYQQGPGQDPQFLISFYEKMQSDKGSIPDRFSAQQFSDYHSELNMSSLELGDSALYFCASSLGPLGTSGESSTDTQYFGPGTRLTVL.

V and J are TRBV11-2 and TRBJ1-4; D is uncertain. The germline V gene has CDR1 SGHAT and CDR2 FQNNGV. This CDR3 has 16 residues. Trimming shortened V by 4 bases and J by 0 bases, and 12 bases separated the two germline ends. This chain's CDR3 is CASSSTDGATNEKLFF. DNA for the CDR3: TGTGCCAGCAGCTCAACGGACGGAGCAACTAATGAAAAACTGTTTTTT.

This clone is termed medium-sized (0.01 to 0.1%). The chain carries TRBV4-2 and TRBJ2-7; either TRBD1 or TRBD2 may fit D (5 bases each). The germline gives CDR1 LGHNA, CDR2 YNFKEQ. V gave up 4 bases and J gave up 5 bases, with 15 bases separating them. The CDR3 sequence is 14 residues long. CDR3 in DNA: TGTGCCAGCAGCCCTACAGGCGGGCGGGACGAGCAGTACTTC. Translation: CASSPTGGRDEQYF.

J is TRBJ2-3 and V is TRBV7-9; 11 bases align to TRBD2. The CDR3 has 15 amino acids. V was clipped by 5 bases and J by 4 bases; unmatched bases: 5. Germline V gene lookup returns CDR1 SEHNR and CDR2 FQNEAQ (reference sequence). DNA for the CDR3: TGTGCCAGCAGCACTACTAGCGGGGGACCAGATACGCAGTATTTT. Its translation is CASSTTSGGPDTQYF.

This clone was detected only a few times. Here the CDR3 reads CASSYRQGEYNEQFF. In DNA, the CDR3 is TGTGCCAGCAGTTACCGACAGGGCGAATACAATGAGCAGTTCTTC. The rearrangement joins TRBV6-6 to TRBJ2-1, with 7 bases aligning to TRBD1. V was clipped by 2 bases and J by 4 bases; unmatched bases: 5. CDR1 and CDR2 from the germline V gene are MNHNY and SVGAGI (reference sequence). This CDR3 has 15 amino acids.

This clone showed up just a few times. The J gene is TRBJ1-1, the V gene TRBV27, with D possibly matching TRBD1 (5 bases). Trimming took 3 bases from V and 3 from J, leaving 11 bases between them. CDR3 length equals 14 residues. The germline V gene has CDR1 MNHEY and CDR2 SMNVEV (reference sequence). CDR3 in DNA: TGTGCCAGCAGTTTTAGGGGCGGGGACACTGAAGCTTTCTTT. Protein: CASSFRGGDTEAFF.

CDR3 region: CASSERGSHTGELFF. The CDR3 bases are TGTGCCAGCAGTGAACGGGGGTCCCACACCGGGGAGCTGTTTTTT. The V call is TRBV2, the J call TRBJ2-2; weak D call: TRBD2 (6 bases). The CDR3 totals 15 residues. Looked up from germline, CDR1 is SNHLY and CDR2 is FYNNEI. Trimming cost V 2 bases and J 3 bases, with 10 bases left between them. Combining the CDR3 with reference TRBV2 and TRBJ2-2 gives the whole variable domain EPEVTQTPSHQVTQMGQEVILRCVPISNHLYFYWYRQILGQKVEFLVSFYNNEISEKSEIFDDQFSVERPDGSNFTLKIRSTKLEDSAMYFCASSERGSHTGELFFGEGSRLTVL.

This clone was recorded a few times. The chain has TRBV2 and TRBJ1-1; D gene uncertain. The CDR3 loop spans 11 amino acids. The V and J ends lost 0 bases and 6 bases respectively, with 2 bases between them. The germline V gene encodes CDR1 SNHLY and CDR2 FYNNEI. Written as DNA, the CDR3 is TGTGCCAGCAGTGAAGCGGCTGAAGCTTTCTTT. Translating it yields CASSEAAEAFF. Full variable domain (outside the CDR3, taken from reference TRBV2 and TRBJ1-1): EPEVTQTPSHQVTQMGQEVILRCVPISNHLYFYWYRQILGQKVEFLVSFYNNEISEKSEIFDDQFSVERPDGSNFTLKIRSTKLEDSAMYFCASSEAAEAFFGQGTRLTVV.

The chain employs TRBV28 and TRBJ1-6; D is unresolved. V gave up 6 bases and J gave up 9 bases, with 15 bases separating them. The CDR3 spans 14 residues. Germline CDR1 is MDHEN and CDR2 is SYDVKM. Written as DNA, the CDR3 is TGTGCCAGCAGCCGCGACGTTACGGGTTCACCCCTCCACTTT. As protein: CASSRDVTGSPLHF. The entire variable domain, with the rest obtained from reference TRBV28 and TRBJ1-6, is as follows: DVKVTQSSRYLVKRTGEKVFLECVQDMDHENMFWYRQDPGLGLRLIYFSYDVKMKEKGDIPEGYSVSREKKERFSLILESASTNQTSMYLCASSRDVTGSPLHFGNGTRLTVT.

The sample holds a few counts of this clone. This rearrangement joins TRBV6-5 to TRBJ1-3; D is uncertain. This CDR3 is built from 14 residues. Trimming removed 4 bases from V and 3 bases from J, with 10 bases in between. CDR1 MNHEY and CDR2 SVGAGI come from the germline V gene. CDR3 loop: CASSSDRGGNTIYF. For the CDR3, the DNA is TGTGCCAGCAGTTCGGACCGAGGTGGAAACACCATATATTTT.

This clone has a single count. At one of its ends the junction is not consistent with the germline gene, which may arise from a read error. The V call is TRBV6-4, the J call TRBJ2-1, with 8 bases fitting TRBD2. The CDR3 covers 16 residues. Germline V gene data show CDR1 as MRHNA and CDR2 as SNTAGT. The CDR3 protein is CACSDASGRGDNEQFF. CDR3 DNA sequence: TGTGCCTGCAGTGACGCCAGCGGGAGAGGGGACAATGAGCAGTTCTTC.

This clone has a handful of counts. The CDR3 DNA is TGTGCCAGCAGTGAATGGGGAACTGAAGCTTTCTTT. Translated, it gives CASSEWGTEAFF. This chain uses TRBV2 with TRBJ1-1; D is uncertain. This CDR3 comprises 12 residues. Germline V CDR1 and CDR2: SNHLY, FYNNEI. V shed 2 bases and J shed 5 bases, with 6 bases lying between them.

This clone appeared once. The V call is TRBV14, the J call TRBJ1-5, with a tentative D call TRBD1 (5 bases). The germline CDR1 and CDR2 sequences are SGHDN and FVKESK. V was cut by 3 bases and J by 7 bases, with 10 bases left in between. The CDR3 length is 13 residues. CDR3 region: CASSQGRGQPQHF. DNA of the CDR3: TGTGCCAGCAGCCAGGGACGTGGGCAGCCCCAGCATTTT.

By sample share, this clone is large. This chain joins TRBV27 and TRBJ2-7; D could derive from TRBD1 or TRBD2 (5 bases each). CDR3 length: 16 residues. Per germline, CDR1 MNHEY and CDR2 SMNVEV (reference sequence). Trimming left V 0 bases short and J 0 bases short, with 12 bases between. CDR3 sequence: CASSLSVGTYSYEQYF. CDR3 in DNA: TGTGCCAGCAGTTTATCGGTTGGGACGTACTCCTACGAGCAGTACTTC.

The J gene is TRBJ1-2, the V gene TRBV5-8; no definite D call. Trimming took 4 bases from V and 5 from J, leaving 9 bases between them. The germline CDR1 and CDR2 sequences are SGHTS and YDEGEE. The CDR3 totals 12 residues. In DNA, the CDR3 is TGTGCCAGCAGCGCGGGTACTTATGGCTACACCTTC. Amino acid sequence: CASSAGTYGYTF. Full variable domain (rest looked up from reference TRBV5-8 and TRBJ1-2): EAGVTQSPTHLIKTRGQQATLRCSPISGHTSVYWYQQALGLGLQFLLWYDEGEERNRGNFPPRFSGRQFPNYSSELNVNALELEDSALYLCASSAGTYGYTFGSGTRLTVV.

V and J are TRBV13 and TRBJ2-6, with D unresolved. Germline-derived CDR1 and CDR2 are PRHDT and FYEKMQ (reference sequence). The CDR3 covers 16 residues. V was clipped by 4 bases and J by 0 bases, with 10 bases between them. CDR3 region: CASSSAQVSGANVLTF. The DNA for the CDR3 is TGTGCCAGCAGCTCCGCGCAGGTCTCTGGGGCCAACGTCCTGACTTTC.

The table lists this clone with a few counts. The V call is TRBV14, the J call TRBJ2-3; 7 bases align to TRBD2. The germline V gene encodes CDR1 SGHDN and CDR2 FVKESK. There are 17 residues in the CDR3. V lost 0 bases to trimming and J lost 5 bases; unmatched junction nucleotides: 11. CDR3: CASSQDRREGRGDTQYF. CDR3 nucleotide sequence: TGTGCCAGCAGCCAAGATAGGAGGGAGGGCCGGGGAGATACGCAGTATTTT.

This clone was observed a handful of times. The chain combines TRBV28 with TRBJ2-1; D is unresolved. This CDR3 has 14 residues. From germline, CDR1 is MDHEN and CDR2 SYDVKM. Deletions cut 5 bases from V and 6 bases from J, with 14 bases between. The CDR3 reads CASSKPLGFNEQFF. CDR3 bases: TGTGCCAGCAGTAAACCTCTAGGATTCAATGAGCAGTTCTTC.

This clone occurred a few times. The chain is built from TRBV28 and TRBJ1-6; no clear D. Trimming took 2 bases from V and 7 from J, leaving 6 bases between them. The CDR3 is 13 amino acids. Germline V gene data show CDR1 as MDHEN and CDR2 as SYDVKM. CDR3 DNA: TGTGCCAGCAGTTTAAATGTGAATTCACCCCTCCACTTT. This sequence encodes CASSLNVNSPLHF.

V gene TRBV2 combines with J gene TRBJ2-1; D possibly corresponds to TRBD1 (7 bases). The V and J ends lost 3 bases and 9 bases respectively, with 12 bases between them. CDR3 size: 13 residues. In germline, CDR1 is SNHLY, CDR2 FYNNEI. CDR3 sequence (DNA): TGTGCCAGCAGTGACCACAGGGGAGGTGAGCAGTTCTTC. Translated, it gives CASSDHRGGEQFF.

The chain combines TRBV5-1 with TRBJ2-1; D is perhaps TRBD2 (6 bases). The CDR3 covers 15 residues. Germline CDR1 reads SGHRS; CDR2 reads YFSETQ. V gave up 0 bases and J gave up 8 bases, with 15 bases separating them. CDR3 coding DNA: TGCGCCAGCAGCTTGGAACGTGAACTAGCCGATGAGCAGTTCTTC. As protein: CASSLERELADEQFF.

This clone was detected only a few times. The V call is TRBV27, the J call TRBJ2-7, with D possibly TRBD1 on 5 matching bases. The V gene lost 4 bases and the J gene lost 5 bases, with 9 bases spanning the gap. This CDR3 is built from 12 residues. CDR1 MNHEY and CDR2 SMNVEV come from the germline V gene (reference sequence). The CDR3 loop is CASSYTGNEQYF. The DNA of the CDR3 is TGTGCCAGCAGTTATACAGGAAACGAGCAGTACTTC.

This clone was detected once. V and J are TRBV4-3 and TRBJ2-1; weak D call: TRBD2 (5 bases). V lost 0 bases and J lost 1, with 13 bases in between. Germline CDR1 reads LGHNA; CDR2 reads YSLEER. The CDR3 length is 17 residues. The DNA of the CDR3 is TGCGCCAGCAGCCAAGATCCCCCCAGCGGTTCCTACAATGAGCAGTTCTTC. Residues: CASSQDPPSGSYNEQFF.

This chain uses TRBV27 with TRBJ1-1; D gene unclear. The CDR3 is 13 amino acids. Trimming left V 0 bases short and J 5 bases short, with 7 bases between. Germline CDR1 is MNHEY and CDR2 is SMNVEV (reference sequence). CDR3 DNA: TGTGCCAGCAGTTTATCCTTGGTGACTGAAGCTTTCTTT. It encodes CASSLSLVTEAFF.

This chain uses TRBV7-9 with TRBJ1-4; D gene unclear. The CDR3 spans 13 residues. Germline assignment: CDR1 SEHNR and CDR2 FQNEAQ (reference sequence). V lost 1 base, J lost 7 bases, and 7 bases lay in between. The CDR3: CASSLVGTEKLFF. The CDR3 DNA is TGTGCCAGCAGCTTAGTGGGAACTGAAAAACTGTTTTTT.

This clone appeared once. The rearrangement uses TRBV4-2 and TRBJ2-3; 8 nucleotides line up with TRBD2. The V segment lost 4 bases and the J segment 0 bases; nucleotides outside the gene matches: 6. CDR1 and CDR2 from the germline V gene are LGHNA and YNFKEQ. The CDR3 has 16 amino acids. CDR3 DNA: TGTGCCAGCAGCCCTCGGGGACTAGATAGCACAGATACGCAGTATTTT. It yields the protein CASSPRGLDSTDTQYF.

The chain has TRBV18 and TRBJ1-5, with D tentatively TRBD1 (6 bases). From germline, CDR1 is KGHSH and CDR2 LQKENI. The ends were cut back, 3 bases at V and 7 bases at J, with 13 bases in the middle. The CDR3 consists of 14 residues. CDR3 DNA sequence: TGTGCCAGCTCACCGGACAGTATAGGCCAGCCCCAGCATTTT. As protein: CASSPDSIGQPQHF.

This clone turned up a few times. This sequence joins TRBV4-1 and TRBJ1-1; the D gene is possibly TRBD1 (6 bases). In germline, CDR1 is MGHRA, CDR2 YSYEKL. V dropped 1 base and J dropped 2 bases, with 8 bases sitting between them. The CDR3 runs 14 residues. This CDR3 reads CASSQVRGNTEAFF. The CDR3 bases are TGCGCCAGCAGCCAAGTCAGGGGAAACACTGAAGCTTTCTTT.

V and J are TRBV27 and TRBJ2-7; no reliable D call. The CDR3 has 14 residues. Trimming removed 5 bases at V and 2 bases at J, with 13 bases between. Per the germline V gene, CDR1 is MNHEY and CDR2 is SMNVEV (reference sequence). The CDR3 nucleotides are TGTGCCAGCAGTGAAGGAGCAGGTCCCTACGAGCAGTACTTC. Translation: CASSEGAGPYEQYF.